This T cell receptor (beta chain) was identified in a study of OX40 agonist ivuxolimab in advanced cancers. Whole-study results and caveats: What antigens the expanded peripheral T cells recognized was never established.

Comments on this clone: The antigen remains unidentified.

Assay: immunoSEQ multiplex PCR; the TCRdb copy retains only in-frame clones and omits some. The sample lists tens of thousands of clones, approximately 92% occurring once. V lost 5 bases to trimming and J lost 4 bases; unmatched junction nucleotides: 6. The germline V gene has CDR1 SEHNR and CDR2 FQNEAQ (reference sequence). The CDR3 covers 15 residues. This clonotype was sampled from an adult with an advanced solid tumor such as melanoma, head and neck, liver or kidney cancer. This material consisted of CD4+ or CD8+ T cells sorted from blood, taken in a trial of the OX40 agonist ivuxolimab. This sequence joins TRBV7-9 and TRBJ2-1, with 9 positions matching TRBD2. The CDR3 coding sequence is TGTGCCAGCAGCAAAACTAGCGGGCCTTACAATGAGCAGTTCTTC. Translated: CASSKTSGPYNEQFF. Full variable domain (missing parts from reference TRBV7-9 and TRBJ2-1): DTGVSQNPRHKITKRGQNVTFRCDPISEHNRLYWYRQTLGQGPEFLTYFQNEAQLEKSRLLSDRFSAERPKGSFSTLEIQRTEQGDSAMYLCASSKTSGPYNEQFFGPGTRLTVL.